This T cell receptor beta chain appears in the sequencing data of a study of shared clonotypes between healthy human individuals. Together with CD45RO+ cells, CCR7-negative CD45RA+ TemRA cells were included in CD8 memory. Comments on this clone: Its antigen is not known.

Trimming removed 1 base from V and 4 bases from J, with 10 bases in between. The CDR3 length is 13 residues. CDR1 is SQVTM, CDR2 ANQGSEA, per germline. Each replicate PCR on the sorted subsets used 200 to 250 ng DNA (roughly 30,000 T cell genomes). Original processing methods: Filtering differed, since immunoSEQ gave only junction sequences and no quality scores. The table came from immunoSEQ multiplex PCR; TCRdb's copy has only in-frame clones and leaves some out. That table is the source of V, J and clone size, and D and trimming were worked out from the DNA. The top ten hold roughly 36% of the sample, which has fewer than 850,000 clones, about 90% seen once. Findings and caveats of the study: Larger estimated richness was generally seen in naive subsets than in memory subsets.

V is TRBV29-1 and J is TRBJ1-2; no firm D call. The specimen sequenced was memory CD8+ T cells from PBMCs. The subset: CD45RO+ cells pooled with CCR7-negative TemRA cells. This TCR derives from a man in his late teens or twenties in good health. Some clones in this sample may be carry-over from other donors' samples. CDR3 sequence: CSVEGAGSYGYTF. CDR3 coding DNA: TGCAGCGTTGAAGGAGCGGGTTCCTATGGCTACACCTTC.